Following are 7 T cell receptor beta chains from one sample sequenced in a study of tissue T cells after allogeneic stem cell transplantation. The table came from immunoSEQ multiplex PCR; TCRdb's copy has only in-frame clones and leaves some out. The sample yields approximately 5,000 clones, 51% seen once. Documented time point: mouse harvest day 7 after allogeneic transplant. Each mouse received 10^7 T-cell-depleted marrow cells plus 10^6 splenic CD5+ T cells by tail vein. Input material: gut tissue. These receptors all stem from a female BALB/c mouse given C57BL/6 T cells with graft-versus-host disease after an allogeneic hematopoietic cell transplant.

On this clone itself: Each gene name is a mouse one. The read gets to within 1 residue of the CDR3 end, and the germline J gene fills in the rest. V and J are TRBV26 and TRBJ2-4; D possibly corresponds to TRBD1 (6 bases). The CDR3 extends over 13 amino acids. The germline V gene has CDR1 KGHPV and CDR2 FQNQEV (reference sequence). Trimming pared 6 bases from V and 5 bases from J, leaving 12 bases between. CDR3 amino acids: CASSSGHLNTLYF. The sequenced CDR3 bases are TGTGCCAGCAGCTCGGGACACTTAAACACCTTGTAC.

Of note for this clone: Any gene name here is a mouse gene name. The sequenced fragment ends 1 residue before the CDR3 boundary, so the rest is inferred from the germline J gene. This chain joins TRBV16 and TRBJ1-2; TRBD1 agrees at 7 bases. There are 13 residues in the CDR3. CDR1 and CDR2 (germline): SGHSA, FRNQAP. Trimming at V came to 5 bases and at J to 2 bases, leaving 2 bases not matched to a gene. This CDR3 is CASSPTGNSDYTF. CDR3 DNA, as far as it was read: TGTGCAAGCAGCCCGACAGGGAACTCCGACTACACC.

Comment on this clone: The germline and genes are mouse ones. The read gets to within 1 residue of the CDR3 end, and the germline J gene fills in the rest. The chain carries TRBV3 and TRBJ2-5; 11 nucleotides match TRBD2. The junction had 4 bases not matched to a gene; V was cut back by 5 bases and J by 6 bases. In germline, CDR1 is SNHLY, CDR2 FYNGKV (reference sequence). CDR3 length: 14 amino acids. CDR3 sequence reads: CASSGLGGRDTQYF. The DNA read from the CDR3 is TGTGCCAGCAGCGGACTGGGGGGCAGGGACACCCAGTAC.

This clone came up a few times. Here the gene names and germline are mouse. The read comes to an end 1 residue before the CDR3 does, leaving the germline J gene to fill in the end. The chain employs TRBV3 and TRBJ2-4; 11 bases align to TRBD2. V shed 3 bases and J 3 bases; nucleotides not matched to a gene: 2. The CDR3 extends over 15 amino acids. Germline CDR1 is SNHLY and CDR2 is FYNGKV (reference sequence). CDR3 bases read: TGTGCCAGCAGCTTTGACTGGGGGGGGCAAAACACCTTGTAC. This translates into CASSFDWGGQNTLY. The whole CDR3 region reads CASSFDWGGQNTLYF. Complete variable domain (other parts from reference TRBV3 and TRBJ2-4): GPKVLQIPSHQIIDMGQMVTLNCDPVSNHLYFYWYKQILGQQMEFLVNFYNGKVMEKSKLFKDQFSVERPDGSYFTLKIQPTALEDSAVYFCASSFDWGGQNTLYFGAGTRLSVL.

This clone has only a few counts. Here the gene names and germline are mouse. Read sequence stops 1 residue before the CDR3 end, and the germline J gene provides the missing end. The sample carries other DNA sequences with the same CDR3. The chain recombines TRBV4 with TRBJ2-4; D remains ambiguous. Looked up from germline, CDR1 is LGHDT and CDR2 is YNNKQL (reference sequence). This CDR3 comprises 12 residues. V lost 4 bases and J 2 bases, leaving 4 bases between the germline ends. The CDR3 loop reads CASSFSQNTLYF. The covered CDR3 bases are TGTGCCAGCAGCTTCTCTCAAAACACCTTGTAC.

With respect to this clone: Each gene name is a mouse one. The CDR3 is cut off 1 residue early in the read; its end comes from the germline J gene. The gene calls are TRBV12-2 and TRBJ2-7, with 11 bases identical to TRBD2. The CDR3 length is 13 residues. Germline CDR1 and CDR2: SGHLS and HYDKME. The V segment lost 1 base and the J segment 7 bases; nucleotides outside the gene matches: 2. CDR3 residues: CASSLTGGGEQYF. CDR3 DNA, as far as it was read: TGTGCCAGCTCTCTGACTGGGGGGGGAGAACAGTAC.

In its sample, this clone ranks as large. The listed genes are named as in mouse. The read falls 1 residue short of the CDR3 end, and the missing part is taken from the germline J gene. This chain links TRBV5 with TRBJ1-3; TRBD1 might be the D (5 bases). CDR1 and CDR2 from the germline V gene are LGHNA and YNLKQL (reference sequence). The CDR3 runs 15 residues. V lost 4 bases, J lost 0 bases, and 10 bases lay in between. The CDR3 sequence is CASSPTDYSGNTLYF. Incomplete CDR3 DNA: TGTGCCAGCAGCCCGACAGACTATTCTGGAAATACGCTCTAT.